The present T cell receptor (beta chain) was sequenced within a study of shared clonotypes between healthy human individuals. The V and J ends lost 1 base and 2 bases, in that order; junction bases with no gene match: 2. This CDR3 has 15 amino acids. Per the germline V gene, CDR1 is SGHDN and CDR2 is FVKESK. Donors comprised healthy HIV-negative adults lacking recent acute infections or vaccinations. Overall study findings and caveats: Represented diversity (both genetic and exposure-history) was limited by the small number of donors.

Worth noting for this clone: The antigen is undetermined.

Each PCR replicate run on unsorted PBMC took in approximately 300 ng DNA, about 30,000 T cell genomes. This table comes from immunoSEQ multiplex PCR, and its TCRdb copy is limited to in-frame clones, with some not included. The sample lists around 500,000 clones; roughly 85% were seen once. The chain employs TRBV14 and TRBJ2-7; 10 nucleotides align to TRBD1. The receptor was derived from a woman in her forties in good health. Some clones in this sample may be carry-over from other donors' samples. Input material: PBMCs. As DNA, the CDR3 is TGTGCCAGCAGCCAAGGGACAGGGGGGGCCTACGAGCAGTACTTC. This codes for CASSQGTGGAYEQYF.